This TCR beta chain appears in the sequencing data of a study of shared clonotypes between healthy human individuals. This CDR3 has 14 amino acids. From germline, CDR1 is SNHLY and CDR2 FYNNEI. V lost 5 bases to trimming and J lost 4 bases, with 14 bases between them. Data came from immunoSEQ multiplex PCR; TCRdb stores just in-frame clones and leaves some out. Of about 710,000 clones detected, roughly 72% appear once; the ten largest clones hold around 2%. The source of this sequence is a woman aged 25 to 39 in good health. This chain uses TRBV2 with TRBJ2-5, with a possible D match to TRBD2 (6 bases). Sequenced: memory CD4+ T cells sorted from blood. Subset noted: CD45RA-negative fraction. The CDR3 DNA reads TGTGCCAGCAGTCCGAACGGGAGAGGAGAGACCCAGTACTTC. The encoded protein is CASSPNGRGETQYF.